These 21 T cell receptor beta chains came from one sample sequenced in a study of molecular identifiers for immune sequencing clone quantification. MiXCR was run by TCRdb on the PCR reads, yielding one entry per CDR3 protein. The repertoire holds 460,000 or so distinct CDR3 sequences, about 22% seen once, with 0.84% in the top ten. The specimen was naive CD8+ T cells from blood, with Jurkat cell RNA spiked in. As to subset: FACS-sorted CD8+CD4-CCR7+CD45RA+ naive T cells. The receptors originated from a human donor in good health. Some libraries in this study had Jurkat cell RNA spiked in.

Many counts were recorded for this clonotype. The chain recombines TRBV14 with TRBJ2-3; 7 bases line up with TRBD1. After removal of 2 bases from V and 0 bases from J, the junction contained 2 bases not matched to a gene. From germline, CDR1 is SGHDN and CDR2 FVKESK. This CDR3 has 15 amino acids. The CDR3 coding sequence is TGTGCCAGCAGCCAAACAGGGGCGAGCACAGATACGCAGTATTTT. It translates to CASSQTGASTDTQYF.

This clonotype has at least ten counts. The rearrangement links TRBV6-8 to TRBJ1-5, with D maybe TRBD1 (5 bases). Germline V lookup: CDR1 MNHGY, CDR2 SAAAGT. Trimming pared 6 bases from V and 4 bases from J, leaving 16 bases between. This CDR3 is 15 amino acids long. This CDR3 is CASSTGLDGNQPQHF. The DNA for the CDR3 is TGTGCCAGCAGCACGGGACTCGATGGGAATCAGCCCCAGCATTTT.

Turning to this clonotype: This sequence may be a read error, since a much larger clone differs from it by one base. The chain links TRBV9 to TRBJ2-2; the match to TRBD2 covers 7 bases. Germline V CDR1 and CDR2: SGDLS, YYNGEE. The CDR3 totals 17 residues. The ends lost 3 bases at V and 3 bases at J; junction bases unmatched: 11. In DNA form, the CDR3 reads TGTGCCAGCAGCGATTTAGTGCGACTAGCAGACACCGGGGAGCTGTTTTTT. It specifies CASSDLVRLADTGELFF.

In its sample, this clonotype was seen a few times. The V and J genes are TRBV6-6 and TRBJ2-7, with D perhaps given as TRBD1 or TRBD2 (5 bases each). The V end lost 3 bases, the J end lost 2 bases, and 17 bases lay between the germline ends. The CDR3 has 16 amino acids. CDR1 is MNHNY, CDR2 SVGAGI, per germline (reference sequence). The CDR3 region has the DNA TGTGCCAGCAGTTATCTGTTCTTGGGGACCGCCTACGAGCAGTACTTC. Translation gives CASSYLFLGTAYEQYF.

The genes are TRBV4-1 and TRBJ2-7; D unclear. V lost 1 base and J lost 1, with 20 bases in between. CDR1 and CDR2 (germline): MGHRA, YSYEKL. The CDR3 loop spans 18 amino acids. CDR3 protein: CASSQAPETRYGSYEQYF. The CDR3 coding sequence is TGCGCCAGCAGCCAAGCCCCGGAGACAAGGTATGGTTCCTACGAGCAGTACTTC.

The V gene is TRBV6-2 or TRBV6-3, the J gene TRBJ2-3; 8 nucleotides agree with TRBD2. The length of the CDR3 is 14 residues. CDR1 is MNHEY, CDR2 SVGEGT, per germline. The ends lost 6 bases at V and 4 bases at J; junction bases unmatched: 6. CDR3 nucleotide sequence: TGTGCCAGCAGCCAGACTAGCGTAGCAGATACGCAGTATTTT. This gives the protein CASSQTSVADTQYF.

The table lists this clonotype with many counts. The rearrangement links TRBV12-3 or TRBV12-4 to TRBJ2-4; possibly TRBD1 or TRBD2 for D (5 bases each). The V and J ends lost 1 base and 0 bases respectively, with 13 bases between them. The CDR3 length is 17 residues. The CDR3 is CASSLDPPGTAKNIQYF. The CDR3 nucleotides read TGTGCCAGCAGTTTAGATCCACCCGGGACAGCCAAAAACATTCAGTACTTC.

A remark on this clonotype: Since no conserved phenylalanine or tryptophan closes the CDR3, a read error is the likely cause. The CDR3 coding sequence is TGTGCCAGCAGTTTAGCGCGGGAGACCCAGTACCTC. Translating it yields CASSLARETQYL. The chain has TRBV12-3 or TRBV12-4 and TRBJ2-5; D uncertain. Trimming stripped 0 bases from V and 5 bases from J, with 4 bases between. The length of the CDR3 is 12 residues.

This clonotype was observed many times. CDR3 coding DNA: TGTGCCAGCAGCACTGGACTGAACCAAGAGACCCAGTACTTC. It yields the protein CASSTGLNQETQYF. The chain has TRBV12-3 or TRBV12-4 and TRBJ2-5, with D perhaps matching TRBD2 (5 bases). With 6 bases removed from V and 0 bases from J, the gap between germline ends came to 11 bases. The CDR3 is 14 residues long.

Comments on this clonotype: Possible read error: a much larger clone is one base away. The chain has TRBV9 and TRBJ1-6, with D perhaps matching TRBD1 (5 bases). There are 16 residues in the CDR3. CDR1 SGDLS and CDR2 YYNGEE come from the germline V gene. The CDR3 is CASSPQPGLDNSPHHF. The CDR3, as DNA: TGTGCCAGCAGTCCTCAACCGGGACTCGATAATTCACCCCACCACTTT.

About this clonotype itself: A read error may explain this, as a much larger clone is one base away. This chain uses TRBV7-9 with TRBJ2-4; 7 bases map to TRBD1. The CDR3 is made up of 15 amino acids. CDR1 and CDR2 (germline): SEHNR, FQNEAQ (reference sequence). CDR3 nucleotide sequence: TGTGCCAGCAACCCTCCCGGGACAGCCAAAGACATTCAGTACTTC. Amino acids: CASNPPGTAKDIQYF.

This chain connects TRBV11-3 to TRBJ1-5; TRBD1 might be the D (5 bases). Germline V lookup: CDR1 SGHNT, CDR2 YENEEA. Trimming shortened V by 4 bases and J by 6 bases, and 19 bases separated the two germline ends. This CDR3 region has 16 residues. In DNA form, the CDR3 reads TGTGCCAGCAGCTCGTATCCATTGGGGGGAAGTCAGCCCCAGCATTTT. It yields the protein CASSSYPLGGSQPQHF.

This clonotype was seen only a few times. The V call is TRBV5-4, the J call TRBJ1-4; no reliable D call. The CDR3 consists of 13 residues. CDR1 is SGHNT, CDR2 YYREEE, per germline (reference sequence). V was shortened by 9 bases and J by 5 bases, with 14 bases between the two germline ends. CDR3 DNA: TGTGCCACCGGGGATCTACTCAATGAAAAACTGTTTTTT. Amino acid sequence: CATGDLLNEKLFF.

In this sample, this clonotype turned up many times. The gene calls are TRBV20-1 and TRBJ2-7; TRBD2 is a possible D gene (5 bases). Germline loops: CDR1 DFQATT, CDR2 SNEGSKA (reference sequence). The CDR3 length is 13 residues. V lost 1 base to trimming and J lost 3 bases, with 10 bases between them. The CDR3 is CSARGTGSYEQYF. The CDR3 bases are TGCAGTGCTAGAGGGACGGGAAGCTACGAGCAGTACTTC.

The V and J genes are TRBV29-1 and TRBJ2-1, with TRBD2 matching over 9 bases. The CDR3 covers 13 residues. Trimming cost V 5 bases and J 7 bases; bases outside gene matches: 6. Germline lookup yields CDR1 SQVTM and CDR2 ANQGSEA. The CDR3 protein is CSVSGGGANEQFF. The CDR3 coding sequence is TGCAGCGTTTCCGGCGGGGGGGCAAATGAGCAGTTCTTC.

Points on this clonotype: One end of the junction varies from germline; a read error may be responsible. V is TRBV15 and J is TRBJ1-5; 7 nucleotides align to TRBD1. The germline CDR1 and CDR2 sequences are LNHNV and YYDKDF (reference sequence). The CDR3 is made up of 18 amino acids. The CDR3 sequence is CTTSPNPRGALVNQPQHF. The CDR3 DNA follows: TGTACCACCAGCCCGAACCCCAGGGGGGCACTAGTCAATCAGCCCCAGCATTTT.

Points on this clonotype: This CDR3 fails to terminate in the conserved phenylalanine or tryptophan, so it likely reflects a read error. This chain joins TRBV15 and TRBJ2-3; possible D gene TRBD2, 5 bases. In germline, CDR1 is LNHNV, CDR2 YYDKDF (reference sequence). The CDR3 loop spans 17 amino acids. The germline V and J ends were trimmed by 3 bases and 7 bases, with 23 bases remaining between them. The CDR3 DNA sequence: TGTGCCACCAGCAGCACCTGGCAGCGGACGGTCGGATATACGCAGTATCTT. Its translation: CATSSTWQRTVGYTQYL.

At least ten counts were recorded for this clonotype. The chain employs TRBV12-5 and TRBJ2-3; 9 bases agree with TRBD2. Germline loops: CDR1 LGHNT, CDR2 FRNRAP. The CDR3 sequence is 15 residues long. Trimming took 5 bases from V and 6 from J; bases not matched to a gene: 9. The CDR3 protein is CASGDAGGPMDTQYF. The CDR3 DNA follows: TGTGCTAGTGGTGATGCGGGGGGGCCGATGGATACGCAGTATTTT.

This clonotype was found a few times. J is TRBJ2-7 and V is TRBV12-5; 10 positions match TRBD2. The junction had 10 bases not matched to a gene; V was cut back by 5 bases and J by 3 bases. The CDR3 contains 16 residues. Germline V CDR1 and CDR2: LGHNT, FRNRAP. CDR3 loop: CASGQPIAGGLYEQYF. In DNA, the CDR3 is TGTGCTAGTGGTCAACCAATAGCGGGAGGCCTCTACGAGCAGTACTTC.

For this clonotype: Without the conserved terminal phenylalanine or tryptophan, this CDR3 likely stems from a read error. The J gene is TRBJ2-7, the V gene TRBV2; the D is unclear. Trimming cost V 1 base and J 0 bases, with 10 bases left between them. This CDR3 has 15 amino acids. Germline CDR1 SNHLY, CDR2 FYNNEI. The CDR3 loop reads CASSEGRPFSYEQYS. The CDR3 coding sequence is TGTGCCAGCAGTGAAGGGCGCCCGTTCTCCTACGAGCAGTACTCC.

This sequence joins TRBV6-5 and TRBJ1-4, with D tentatively TRBD1 (6 bases). The CDR3 is 16 amino acids. Per germline, CDR1 MNHEY and CDR2 SVGAGI. Trimming stripped 5 bases from V and 3 bases from J, with 16 bases between. The CDR3 reads CASSRLGEGANEKLFF. The CDR3 DNA reads TGTGCCAGCAGTCGCCTCGGGGAGGGGGCTAATGAAAAACTGTTTTTT.